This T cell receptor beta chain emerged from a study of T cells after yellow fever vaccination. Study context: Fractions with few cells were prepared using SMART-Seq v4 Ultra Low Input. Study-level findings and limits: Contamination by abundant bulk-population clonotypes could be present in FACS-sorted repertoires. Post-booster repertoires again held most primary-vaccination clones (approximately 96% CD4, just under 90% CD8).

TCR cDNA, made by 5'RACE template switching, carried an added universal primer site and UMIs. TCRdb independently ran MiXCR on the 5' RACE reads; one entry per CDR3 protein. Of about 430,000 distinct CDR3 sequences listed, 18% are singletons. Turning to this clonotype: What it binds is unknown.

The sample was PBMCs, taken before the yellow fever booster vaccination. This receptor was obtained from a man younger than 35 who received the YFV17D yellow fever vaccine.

The CDR3: CASSLVAHTDTQYF. The DNA for the CDR3 is TGTGCCAGCAGCTTAGTTGCCCACACAGATACGCAGTATTTT. The chain uses TRBV11-2 and TRBJ2-3; no reliable D call. Germline V gene sequence: CDR1 SGHAT, CDR2 FQNNGV. V was clipped by 1 base and J by 2 bases, with 7 bases between them. CDR3 length equals 14 residues.